This section outlines one TCR beta chain sequence together with its context. Primers for the PCR totalled 60 Vbeta and 13 Jbeta. The data were produced by immunoSEQ multiplex PCR, yet TCRdb's version contains in-frame clones alone and is incomplete. The table has 100,000 or so clones, 75% to 90% seen once. Trimming removed 5 bases at V and 12 bases at J, with 19 bases between. The CDR3 runs 13 residues. Looked up from germline, CDR1 is SGHAT and CDR2 is FQNNGV. The data stem from a study of cytomegalovirus exposure and HLA in healthy donors. Specimen: PBMCs. The TCR comes from a man aged 25-45 years in good health and CMV-seronegative. The gene calls are TRBV11-2 and TRBJ1-2; D is uncertain. The CDR3 reads CASSPRLVDVDTF. The CDR3 coding sequence is TGTGCCAGCAGCCCACGACTCGTGGATGTGGACACCTTC.